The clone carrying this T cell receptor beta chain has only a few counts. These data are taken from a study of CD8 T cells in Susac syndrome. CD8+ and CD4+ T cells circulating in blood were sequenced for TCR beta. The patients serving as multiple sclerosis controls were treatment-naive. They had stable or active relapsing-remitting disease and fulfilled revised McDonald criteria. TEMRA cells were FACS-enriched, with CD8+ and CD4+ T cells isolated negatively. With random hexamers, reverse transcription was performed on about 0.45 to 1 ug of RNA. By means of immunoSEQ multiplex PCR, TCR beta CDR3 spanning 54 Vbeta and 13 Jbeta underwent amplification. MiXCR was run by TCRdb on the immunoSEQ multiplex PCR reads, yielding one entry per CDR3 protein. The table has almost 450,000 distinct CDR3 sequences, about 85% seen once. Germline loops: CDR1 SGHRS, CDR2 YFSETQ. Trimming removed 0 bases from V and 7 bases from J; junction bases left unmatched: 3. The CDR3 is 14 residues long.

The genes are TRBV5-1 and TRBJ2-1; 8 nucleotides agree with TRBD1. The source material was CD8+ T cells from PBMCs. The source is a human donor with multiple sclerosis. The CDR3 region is CASSLADRANEQFF. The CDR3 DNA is TGCGCCAGCAGCTTGGCGGACAGGGCGAATGAGCAGTTCTTC.